This T cell receptor (beta chain) was sequenced during a study of memory CD4+ T cells and cytomegalovirus serostatus. Study-level background: Donors were healthy Belgian adults, 10 or so CMV seropositive and fewer than 30 seronegative.

Profiled with immunoSEQ multiplex PCR; TCRdb holds only in-frame clones, not every one. Among tens of thousands of clones listed, 76% were seen once. The germline CDR1 and CDR2 sequences are DFQATT and SNEGSKA (reference sequence). The CDR3 loop spans 11 amino acids. Between the trimmed V and J ends, which lost 8 bases and 3 bases, there was a span of 10 bases. Single viable CD3+CD4+CD8-CD45RO+ cells were sorted as the memory CD4+ T cells. Total CD4+ T cells were enriched by CD4 positive selection. Material for sequencing was memory CD4+ T cells from blood. The rearrangement joins TRBV20-1 to TRBJ1-2; no clear D. The origin of this receptor is an adult in good health and CMV-seropositive. CDR3 sequence: CSRTSDYGYTF. The CDR3 nucleotides are TGCAGTCGTACATCCGACTATGGCTACACCTTC.